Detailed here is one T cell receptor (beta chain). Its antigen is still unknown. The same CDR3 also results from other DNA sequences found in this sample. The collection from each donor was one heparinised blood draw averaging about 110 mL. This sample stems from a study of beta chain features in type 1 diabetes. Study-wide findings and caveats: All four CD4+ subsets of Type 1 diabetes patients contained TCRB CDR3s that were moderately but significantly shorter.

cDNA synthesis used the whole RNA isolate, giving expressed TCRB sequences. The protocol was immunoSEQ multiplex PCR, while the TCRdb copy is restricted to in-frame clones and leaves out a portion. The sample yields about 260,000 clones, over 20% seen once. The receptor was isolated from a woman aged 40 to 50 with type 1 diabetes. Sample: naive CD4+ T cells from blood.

The CDR3 reads CASSPGNTEAFF. The CDR3 DNA follows: TGTGCCAGCTCACCCGGGAATACTGAAGCTTTCTTT. The V gene is TRBV18, the J gene TRBJ1-1; D ambiguous. Trimming removed 3 bases at V and 5 bases at J, with 7 bases between. CDR1 is KGHSH, CDR2 LQKENI, per germline. This CDR3 spans 12 amino acids.